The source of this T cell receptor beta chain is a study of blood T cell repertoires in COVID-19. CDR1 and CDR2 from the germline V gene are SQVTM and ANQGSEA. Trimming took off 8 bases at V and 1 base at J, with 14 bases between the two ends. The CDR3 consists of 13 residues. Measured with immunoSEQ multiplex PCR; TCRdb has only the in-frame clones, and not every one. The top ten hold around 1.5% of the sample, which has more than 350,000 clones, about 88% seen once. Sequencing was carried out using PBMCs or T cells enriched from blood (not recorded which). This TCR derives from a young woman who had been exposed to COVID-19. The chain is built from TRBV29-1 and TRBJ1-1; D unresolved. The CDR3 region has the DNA TGCAGCTCTAGAGCAGCGCCGAACACTGAAGCTTTCTTT. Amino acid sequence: CSSRAAPNTEAFF.